The T cell receptor beta chain described here comes from a study of identical twins. MiXCR, run by TCRdb on the 5' RACE reads, gives a single entry per CDR3 protein. Among more than 400,000 distinct CDR3 sequences, roughly 15% were seen once, and the ten largest hold 0.44%. CDR3 length: 15 residues. V was cut by 4 bases and J by 5 bases, with 18 bases left in between. CDR1 and CDR2 (germline): SGHRS, YFSETQ. These same data were also listed under a study on yellow fever vaccine responses in identical twins.

The origin of this receptor is a young woman in good health. The chain couples TRBV5-1 to TRBJ2-5, with a weak D call TRBD2 (6 bases). The specimen was CD4+ T cells sorted from blood. Here the CDR3 DNA reads TGCGCCAGCAGCCCGGGGGACGCGGCCCCGGAGACCCAGTACTTC. Encoded protein: CASSPGDAAPETQYF.